This T cell receptor beta chain emerged from a study of cytomegalovirus exposure and HLA in healthy donors. Study-level findings and limits: Cytomegalovirus status was reportedly diagnosed by the classifier with high sensitivity and specificity. Specificity of a few CMV-associated chains for CMV antigens was verified in vitro.

Sequenced by immunoSEQ multiplex PCR; TCRdb stores in-frame clones only, minus some. Of over 150,000 clones listed, around nine tenths are singletons. For this clone: No antigen is known for it.

The clonotype originates from a man between 18 and 35 years old in good health and CMV-seropositive. The source material was PBMCs.

The CDR3 region is CASSLGGRSQFADTQYF. CDR3 DNA: TGTGCCAGCAGCTTAGGCGGGCGGAGCCAGTTCGCAGATACGCAGTATTTT. V is TRBV11-3 and J is TRBJ2-3; a possible D gene is TRBD2 (5 bases). V gave up 1 base and J gave up 4 bases, with 18 bases separating them. The length of the CDR3 is 17 residues. Per the germline V gene, CDR1 is SGHNT and CDR2 is YENEEA.